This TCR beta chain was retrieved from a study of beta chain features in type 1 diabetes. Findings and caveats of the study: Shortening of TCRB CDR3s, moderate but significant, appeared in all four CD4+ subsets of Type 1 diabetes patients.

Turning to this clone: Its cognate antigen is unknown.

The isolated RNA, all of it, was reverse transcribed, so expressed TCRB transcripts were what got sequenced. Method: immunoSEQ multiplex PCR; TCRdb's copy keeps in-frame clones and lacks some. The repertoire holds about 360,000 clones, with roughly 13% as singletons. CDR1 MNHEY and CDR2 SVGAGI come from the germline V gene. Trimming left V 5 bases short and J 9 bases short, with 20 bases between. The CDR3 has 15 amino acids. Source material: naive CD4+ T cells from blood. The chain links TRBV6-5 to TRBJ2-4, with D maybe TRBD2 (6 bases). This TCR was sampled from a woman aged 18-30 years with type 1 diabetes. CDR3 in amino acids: CASSGPLGGSGIQYF. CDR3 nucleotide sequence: TGTGCCAGCAGTGGTCCCCTGGGAGGATCTGGCATTCAGTACTTC.